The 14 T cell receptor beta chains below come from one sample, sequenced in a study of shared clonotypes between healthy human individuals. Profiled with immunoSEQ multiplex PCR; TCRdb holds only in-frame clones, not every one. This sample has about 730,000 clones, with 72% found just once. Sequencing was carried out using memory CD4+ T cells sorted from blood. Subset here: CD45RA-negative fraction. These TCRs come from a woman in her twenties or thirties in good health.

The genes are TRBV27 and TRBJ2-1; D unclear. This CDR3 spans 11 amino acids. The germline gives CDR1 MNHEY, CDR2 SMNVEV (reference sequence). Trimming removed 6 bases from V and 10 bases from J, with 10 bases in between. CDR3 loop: CASRAGYEQFF. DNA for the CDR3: TGTGCCAGCAGGGCTGGTTACGAGCAGTTCTTC.

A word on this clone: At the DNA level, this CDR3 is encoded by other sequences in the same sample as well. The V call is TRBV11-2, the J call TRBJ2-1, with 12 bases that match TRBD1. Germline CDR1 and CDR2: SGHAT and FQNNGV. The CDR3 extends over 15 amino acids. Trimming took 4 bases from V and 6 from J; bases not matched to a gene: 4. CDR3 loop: CASSSRDRGLNEQFF. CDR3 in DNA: TGTGCCAGCAGCTCACGGGACAGGGGGCTCAATGAGCAGTTCTTC.

The CDR3 DNA sequence: TGTGCCAGCAGCGACCCGACAGGGGGCATTTATGGCTACACCTTC. It codes for CASSDPTGGIYGYTF. V usage is TRBV28 and J usage is TRBJ1-2; TRBD1 matches 10 bases. The V segment lost 6 bases and the J segment 5 bases; nucleotides outside the gene matches: 9. Germline CDR1 and CDR2: MDHEN and SYDVKM. The CDR3 has 15 amino acids.

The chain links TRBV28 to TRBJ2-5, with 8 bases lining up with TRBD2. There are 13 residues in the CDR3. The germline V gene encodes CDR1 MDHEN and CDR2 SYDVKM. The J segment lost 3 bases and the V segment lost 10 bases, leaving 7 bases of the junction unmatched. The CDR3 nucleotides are TGTGCCACAAAGTTTAGCGGGGAAGAGACCCAGTACTTC. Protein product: CATKFSGEETQYF.

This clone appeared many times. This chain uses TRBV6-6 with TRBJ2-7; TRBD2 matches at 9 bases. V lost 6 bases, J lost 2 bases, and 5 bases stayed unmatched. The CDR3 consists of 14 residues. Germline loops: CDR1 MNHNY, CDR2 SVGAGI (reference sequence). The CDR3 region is CASSSGGRAYEQYF. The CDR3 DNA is TGTGCCAGCAGCTCAGGCGGGAGGGCCTACGAGCAGTACTTC.

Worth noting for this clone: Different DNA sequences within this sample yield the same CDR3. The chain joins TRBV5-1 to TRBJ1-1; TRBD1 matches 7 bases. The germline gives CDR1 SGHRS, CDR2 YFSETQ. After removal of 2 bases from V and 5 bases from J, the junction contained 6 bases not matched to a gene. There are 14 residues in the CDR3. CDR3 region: CASSLGTEGTEAFF. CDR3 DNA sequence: TGCGCCAGCAGCTTAGGGACAGAGGGGACTGAAGCTTTCTTT.

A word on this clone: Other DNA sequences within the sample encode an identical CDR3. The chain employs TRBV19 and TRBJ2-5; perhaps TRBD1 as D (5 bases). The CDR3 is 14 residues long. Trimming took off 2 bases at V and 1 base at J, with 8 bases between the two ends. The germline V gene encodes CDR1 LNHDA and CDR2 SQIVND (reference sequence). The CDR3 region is CASSIQGSQETQYF. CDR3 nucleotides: TGTGCCAGTAGTATACAGGGCTCCCAAGAGACCCAGTACTTC. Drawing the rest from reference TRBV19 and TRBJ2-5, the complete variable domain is DGGITQSPKYLFRKEGQNVTLSCEQNLNHDAMYWYRQDPGQGLRLIYYSQIVNDFQKGDIAEGYSVSREKKESFPLTVTSAQKNPTAFYLCASSIQGSQETQYFGPGTRLLVL.

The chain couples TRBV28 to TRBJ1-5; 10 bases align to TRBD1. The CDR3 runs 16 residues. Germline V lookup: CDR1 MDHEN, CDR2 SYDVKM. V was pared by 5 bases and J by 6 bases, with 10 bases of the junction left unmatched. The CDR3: CASSQRRWTGGQPQHF. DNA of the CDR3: TGTGCCAGCAGTCAGAGAAGGTGGACAGGGGGTCAGCCCCAGCATTTT.

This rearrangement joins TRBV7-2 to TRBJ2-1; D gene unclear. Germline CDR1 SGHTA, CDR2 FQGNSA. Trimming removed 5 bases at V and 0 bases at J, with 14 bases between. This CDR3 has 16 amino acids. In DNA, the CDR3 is TGTGCCAGCAGCCAAGCCCTAGAAGTCTCCTACAATGAGCAGTTCTTC. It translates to CASSQALEVSYNEQFF.

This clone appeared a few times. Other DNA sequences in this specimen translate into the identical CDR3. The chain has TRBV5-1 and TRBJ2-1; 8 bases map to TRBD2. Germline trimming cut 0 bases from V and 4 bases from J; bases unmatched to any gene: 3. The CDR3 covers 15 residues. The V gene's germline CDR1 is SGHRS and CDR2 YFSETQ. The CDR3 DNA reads TGCGCCAGCAGCTTGGCCTCTAGCGGGTACAATGAGCAGTTCTTC. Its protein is CASSLASSGYNEQFF.

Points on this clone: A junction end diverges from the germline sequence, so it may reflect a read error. The CDR3 spells CASSDPGLAGGLKVF. The CDR3 nucleotides read TGTGCCAGCAGTGACCCGGGACTAGCGGGAGGATTGAAAGTCTTC. The rearrangement links TRBV27 to TRBJ2-1; TRBD2 matches 15 bases. The CDR3 loop spans 15 amino acids. Germline V gives CDR1 MNHEY, CDR2 SMNVEV (reference sequence).

Written as DNA, the CDR3 is TGTGCCAGCAGCTTAATGGCGGGGTCGTACCAGGAGCAGTACTTC. Translated: CASSLMAGSYQEQYF. This chain connects TRBV7-3 to TRBJ2-7, with a possible D match to TRBD2 (6 bases). Per germline, CDR1 SGHTA and CDR2 FQGTGA. This CDR3 is built from 15 residues. The V and J ends lost 1 base and 7 bases respectively, with 17 bases between them.

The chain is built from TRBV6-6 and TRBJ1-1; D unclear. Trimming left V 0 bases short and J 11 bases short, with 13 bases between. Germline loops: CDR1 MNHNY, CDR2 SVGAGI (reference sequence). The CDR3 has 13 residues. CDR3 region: CASSYSASLKAFF. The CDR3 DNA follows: TGTGCCAGCAGTTACTCGGCTTCCTTAAAGGCTTTCTTT.

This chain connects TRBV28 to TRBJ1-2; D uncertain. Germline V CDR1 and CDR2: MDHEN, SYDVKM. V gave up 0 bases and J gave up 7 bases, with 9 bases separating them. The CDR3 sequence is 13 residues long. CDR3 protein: CASSLWTQGGYTF. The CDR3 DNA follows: TGTGCCAGCAGTTTATGGACTCAAGGTGGCTACACCTTC.